This T cell receptor (beta chain) was recorded in a study of T-cell memory formation after mild COVID-19. MiXCR, run by TCRdb on the 5' RACE reads, gives a single entry per CDR3 protein. The sample has roughly 100,000 distinct CDR3 sequences, around 12% seen once; the top ten hold 25% to 35%. V gave up 5 bases and J gave up 11 bases, with 12 bases separating them. The V gene's germline CDR1 is SEHNR and CDR2 FQNEAQ (reference sequence). This CDR3 comprises 11 residues. Study observations and caveats: CD4+ bias marked clones expanding day 15 to 37, unlike balanced contracting clones.

This clonotype has a handful of counts. Antigen specificity is unknown. The sequence was obtained from an adult woman who had mild COVID-19 (a few samples of this study predate the infection). Cell type and time point are not known. Sequenced: PBMCs or a T cell subset sorted from them (not recorded which). The chain links TRBV7-9 to TRBJ1-1; D gene unclear. The CDR3 nucleotides are TGTGCCAGCAGCCCAGGTCCAGTGGCTTTCTTT. It codes for CASSPGPVAFF.